A single sample gave rise to the 22 T cell receptor beta chains below, sequenced in a study of Ad26.COV2.S vaccination and SARS-CoV-2 variants. Method: immunoSEQ multiplex PCR; TCRdb's copy keeps in-frame clones and lacks some. The data contain 440,000 or so clones, roughly nine tenths of them singletons. Treatment denoted: roughly 20 received Ad26.COV2.S at low or high dose, single or two shots; several received placebo; per-sample allocation not given. Day 63 after the first vaccine or placebo injection was the time point for sampling. The specimen comprised peripheral blood, sampled in a trial of Ad26.COV2.S vaccine versus placebo. These receptors were taken from a person aged 18 to 59 who received the Ad26.COV2.S COVID-19 vaccine or a placebo.

The chain employs TRBV18 and TRBJ1-4; TRBD1 matches at 7 bases. The germline V gene has CDR1 KGHSH and CDR2 LQKENI. The CDR3 is made up of 15 amino acids. V shed 6 bases and J 7 bases; nucleotides not matched to a gene: 11. This chain's CDR3 is CASSPNRGESEKLFF. The CDR3 DNA is TGTGCCAGCTCCCCCAACAGGGGAGAGTCTGAAAAACTGTTTTTT.

The rearrangement uses TRBV2 and TRBJ1-5, with D possibly matching TRBD1 (5 bases). V lost 6 bases and J 10 bases, leaving 19 bases between the germline ends. This CDR3 contains 14 residues. Germline CDR1 and CDR2: SNHLY and FYNNEI. CDR3: CASRMGTSDRPQHF. In DNA, the CDR3 is TGTGCCAGCAGGATGGGGACCTCAGATCGCCCCCAGCATTTT. Full variable domain (rest looked up from reference TRBV2 and TRBJ1-5): EPEVTQTPSHQVTQMGQEVILRCVPISNHLYFYWYRQILGQKVEFLVSFYNNEISEKSEIFDDQFSVERPDGSNFTLKIRSTKLEDSAMYFCASRMGTSDRPQHFGDGTRLSIL.

This clone showed up just once. DNA of the CDR3: TGTGCCAGCAGAAGGACAGAAGATACGCAGTATTTT. This sequence encodes CASRRTEDTQYF. The chain is built from TRBV11-2 and TRBJ2-3; D possibly corresponds to TRBD1 (6 bases). The CDR3 contains 12 residues. Per germline, CDR1 SGHAT and CDR2 FQNNGV. V was clipped by 6 bases and J by 5 bases, with 9 bases between them.

The V call is TRBV5-1, the J call TRBJ2-3; the D call may be TRBD1 or TRBD2 (5 bases each). Germline lookup yields CDR1 SGHRS and CDR2 YFSETQ. The CDR3 loop spans 14 amino acids. The V gene lost 5 bases and the J gene lost 0 bases, with 10 bases spanning the gap. CDR3 bases: TGCGCCAGCAGGGTGGGACCCAGCACAGATACGCAGTATTTT. Translating it yields CASRVGPSTDTQYF. The full variable domain, in which reference TRBV5-1 and TRBJ2-3 provide the parts outside the CDR3, is KAGVTQTPRYLIKTRGQQVTLSCSPISGHRSVSWYQQTPGQGLQFLFEYFSETQRNKGNFPGRFSGRQFSNSRSEMNVSTLELGDSALYLCASRVGPSTDTQYFGPGTRLTVL.

This sequence joins TRBV6-5 and TRBJ1-5; TRBD1 might be the D (6 bases). V gave up 6 bases and J gave up 1 base, with 13 bases separating them. This CDR3 comprises 15 residues. CDR1 MNHEY and CDR2 SVGAGI come from the germline V gene. The CDR3 is CASRNRELSNQPQHF. CDR3 in DNA: TGTGCCAGCAGAAACAGGGAGCTAAGCAATCAGCCCCAGCATTTT.

V is TRBV4-1 and J is TRBJ2-1, with D perhaps TRBD1 or TRBD2 (6 bases each). The V and J ends lost 3 bases and 0 bases respectively, with 9 bases between them. Germline lookup yields CDR1 MGHRA and CDR2 YSYEKL. CDR3 length equals 15 residues. The CDR3 here is CASSQGGSSYNEQFF. CDR3 nucleotides: TGCGCCAGCAGCCAGGGGGGCAGCTCCTACAATGAGCAGTTCTTC.

The count of this clone is one. The chain is built from TRBV7-2 and TRBJ2-7; TRBD1 might be the D (5 bases). CDR1 is SGHTA and CDR2 is FQGNSA in the germline V gene. This CDR3 contains 15 residues. V was cut by 5 bases and J by 1 base, with 15 bases left in between. The CDR3 loop is CASSPGPALSYEQYF. DNA of the CDR3: TGTGCCAGCAGCCCAGGGCCCGCCCTGTCCTACGAGCAGTACTTC.

This rearrangement joins TRBV6-5 to TRBJ2-1, with 10 bases fitting TRBD1. This CDR3 spans 15 amino acids. CDR1 and CDR2 (germline): MNHEY, SVGAGI. Unmatched junction bases numbered 15, after V lost 5 bases and J lost 14 bases. The CDR3 loop reads CASSQTGGDLGAKFF. The CDR3 region has the DNA TGTGCCAGCAGTCAGACAGGGGGCGATTTAGGGGCCAAGTTCTTC.

The chain uses TRBV18 and TRBJ2-7, with 10 positions matching TRBD1. V lost 3 bases to trimming and J lost 9 bases; unmatched junction nucleotides: 11. The CDR3 is made up of 15 amino acids. The germline V gene has CDR1 KGHSH and CDR2 LQKENI. CDR3 DNA sequence: TGTGCCAGCTCACCGACCGGGACAGGGGCCGTCGGGCAGTACTTC. Amino acid sequence: CASSPTGTGAVGQYF.

Details on this clone: The CDR3 does not close with the conserved phenylalanine or tryptophan, likely indicating a read error. The limits of the CDR3 on the DNA are not certain, so only TCRdb's listed CDR3 is given. The chain is built from TRBV28 and TRBJ2-3; TRBD2 reflects the table's D call only, with no check against the DNA. CDR1 and CDR2 from the germline V gene are MDHEN and SYDVKM. Termini included, the CDR3 measures 14 amino acids. The CDR3 sequence is CASSLFPSGELHHL.

This rearrangement joins TRBV6-6 to TRBJ1-3, with 7 bases that match TRBD1. The trim removed 7 bases at V and 4 bases at J, leaving 10 bases unmatched. The CDR3 sequence is 15 residues long. Germline V gene lookup returns CDR1 MNHNY and CDR2 SVGAGI (reference sequence). As DNA, the CDR3 is TGTGCCAGCACGGGACAGTTAAACCCCGGAAACACCATATATTTT. Encoded protein: CASTGQLNPGNTIYF.

There are a few counts of this clone. The rearrangement links TRBV7-9 to TRBJ2-7, with 12 nucleotides matching TRBD2. This CDR3 comprises 18 residues. Unmatched junction bases numbered 10, after V lost 1 base and J lost 3 bases. Per germline, CDR1 SEHNR and CDR2 FQNEAQ (reference sequence). CDR3 DNA: TGTGCCAGCAGCTTAGGGTTGACTAGCGGGGGCCACAACTACGAGCAGTACTTC. It is translated as CASSLGLTSGGHNYEQYF. Looking up the rest from reference TRBV7-9 and TRBJ2-7 gives the full variable domain: DTGVSQNPRHKITKRGQNVTFRCDPISEHNRLYWYRQTLGQGPEFLTYFQNEAQLEKSRLLSDRFSAERPKGSFSTLEIQRTEQGDSAMYLCASSLGLTSGGHNYEQYFGPGTRLTVT.

The V call is TRBV12-3 or TRBV12-4, the J call TRBJ2-7; 8 bases are shared with TRBD1. This CDR3 has 12 amino acids. With 6 bases clipped from V and 10 bases from J, the junction kept 8 bases outside the gene matches. The CDR3 sequence is CASSLGTGHQYF. The CDR3 DNA is TGTGCCAGCAGCCTTGGGACAGGACACCAGTACTTC.

This clone occurred a few times. The gene calls are TRBV18 and TRBJ1-1; D remains ambiguous. CDR3 length equals 13 residues. The germline V and J ends were trimmed by 3 bases and 2 bases, with 7 bases remaining between them. Germline CDR1 and CDR2: KGHSH and LQKENI. DNA for the CDR3: TGTGCCAGCTCACCTGAGATTAACACTGAAGCTTTCTTT. Translating it yields CASSPEINTEAFF.

This sequence joins TRBV10-3 and TRBJ1-2; 11 nucleotides match TRBD1. Germline CDR1 and CDR2: ENHRY and SYGVKD. The CDR3 loop spans 15 amino acids. Germline trimming cut 7 bases from V and 7 bases from J; bases unmatched to any gene: 11. The CDR3, as DNA: TGTGCCATCAAACCCCTGGACAGGGGGCTCGGTGGCTACACCTTC. Protein sequence: CAIKPLDRGLGGYTF.

This clone was counted once. The V and J genes are TRBV20-1 and TRBJ1-2, with TRBD1 matching over 9 bases. The CDR3 is made up of 14 amino acids. Germline V gene sequence: CDR1 DFQATT, CDR2 SNEGSKA (reference sequence). With 3 bases clipped from V and 2 bases from J, the junction kept 4 bases outside the gene matches. Here the CDR3 DNA reads TGCAGTGCTAGTCCCGGGACAGGGAACTATGGCTACACCTTC. This sequence encodes CSASPGTGNYGYTF.

The chain links TRBV7-9 to TRBJ1-4; 7 bases are a match to TRBD1. Germline CDR1 and CDR2: SEHNR and FQNEAQ (reference sequence). V lost 3 bases and J lost 8; bases outside the gene matches: 9. This CDR3 spans 15 amino acids. CDR3 in amino acids: CASSFGSGGGEKLFF. The CDR3 bases are TGTGCCAGCAGCTTCGGGTCGGGAGGGGGCGAAAAACTGTTTTTT.

A single count supports this clone. The V call is TRBV6-5, the J call TRBJ1-4; D is unclear. The germline V and J ends were trimmed by 6 bases and 0 bases, with 11 bases remaining between them. This CDR3 has 15 residues. Germline values: CDR1 MNHEY, CDR2 SVGAGI. The CDR3 nucleotides read TGTGCCAGCAGGGGGTCAGGAGCAACTAATGAAAAACTGTTTTTT. Residues: CASRGSGATNEKLFF.

V and J are TRBV14 and TRBJ1-2; tentatively, D is TRBD1 (5 bases). The CDR3 has 12 amino acids. V shed 5 bases and J shed 8 bases, with 12 bases lying between them. CDR1 and CDR2 (germline): SGHDN, FVKESK. CDR3 nucleotide sequence: TGTGCCAGCAGCACCCGGGGGACGGGCTACACCTTC. This translates into CASSTRGTGYTF. Supplemented by reference TRBV14 and TRBJ1-2, the full variable domain reads EAGVTQFPSHSVIEKGQTVTLRCDPISGHDNLYWYRRVMGKEIKFLLHFVKESKQDESGMPNNRFLAERTGGTYSTLKVQPAELEDSGVYFCASSTRGTGYTFGSGTRLTVV.

The chain couples TRBV28 to TRBJ1-5; D gene unclear. Germline assignment: CDR1 MDHEN and CDR2 SYDVKM. The CDR3 extends over 12 amino acids. V shed 5 bases and J shed 8 bases, with 10 bases lying between them. CDR3 in amino acids: CASSPENEPQHF. DNA for the CDR3: TGTGCCAGCAGTCCCGAAAACGAGCCCCAGCATTTT.

This rearrangement joins TRBV7-9 to TRBJ1-1, with 7 bases aligning to TRBD1. Germline CDR1 is SEHNR and CDR2 is FQNEAQ (reference sequence). This CDR3 has 16 amino acids. Trimming at V came to 5 bases and at J to 0 bases, leaving 9 bases not matched to a gene. As DNA, the CDR3 is TGTGCCAGCAGCCCACAGACAGGGATAATGAACACTGAAGCTTTCTTT. As protein: CASSPQTGIMNTEAFF.

The chain carries TRBV5-1 and TRBJ2-3; 16 bases map to TRBD2. CDR3 length: 18 amino acids. V was pared by 4 bases and J by 3 bases, with 8 bases of the junction left unmatched. The V gene's germline CDR1 is SGHRS and CDR2 YFSETQ. CDR3 nucleotides: TGCGCCAGCAGCATTACCGGGACTAGCGGGAGGGAGACAGATACGCAGTATTTT. This translates into CASSITGTSGRETDTQYF.